These 18 T cell receptor beta chains were all obtained from the same sample, sequenced in a study of blood T cell repertoires in COVID-19. The table came from immunoSEQ multiplex PCR; TCRdb's copy has only in-frame clones and leaves some out. This table has about 140,000 clones, about nine tenths appearing once. The sequencing input was peripheral blood. These receptors all come from a man in his fifties or sixties with active or convalescent COVID-19.

CDR3 protein: CASSYSGLSSGNTIYF. CDR3 sequence (DNA): TGTGCCAGCAGTTACTCGGGCCTGAGCTCTGGAAACACCATATATTTT. The chain has TRBV6-2 or TRBV6-3 and TRBJ1-3; D is undetermined. V lost 0 bases, J lost 0 bases, and 9 bases lay in between. Germline V gives CDR1 MNHEY, CDR2 SVGEGT. This CDR3 spans 16 amino acids.

This chain links TRBV6-6 with TRBJ1-1; 8 nucleotides agree with TRBD1. CDR1 and CDR2 from the germline V gene are MNHNY and SVGAGI (reference sequence). The CDR3 totals 14 residues. Unmatched junction bases numbered 4, after V lost 6 bases and J lost 1 base. CDR3 coding DNA: TGTGCCAGCAGCCAACAGGGGGGGAACACTGAAGCTTTCTTT. Its protein is CASSQQGGNTEAFF.

The CDR3 region is CSASVSGRYEQYF. DNA of the CDR3: TGCAGTGCTAGTGTTAGCGGGAGATATGAGCAGTACTTC. V and J are TRBV20-1 and TRBJ2-7; 9 bases are shared with TRBD2. Germline V gene data show CDR1 as DFQATT and CDR2 as SNEGSKA (reference sequence). Losses at the gene ends were 3 bases for V and 7 bases for J; bases not matched to a gene: 7. This CDR3 contains 13 residues.

CDR3 protein: CASSQSGGGGDTQYF. The CDR3 DNA follows: TGCGCCAGCAGCCAATCCGGGGGTGGGGGAGATACGCAGTATTTT. The V and J genes are TRBV4-1 and TRBJ2-3; a possible D gene is TRBD2 (6 bases). Germline CDR1 is MGHRA and CDR2 is YSYEKL. CDR3 size: 15 residues. V gave up 2 bases and J gave up 5 bases, with 14 bases separating them.

V gene TRBV28 combines with J gene TRBJ2-7, with TRBD2 matching 10 bases. Germline V gene data show CDR1 as MDHEN and CDR2 as SYDVKM. The CDR3 is made up of 15 amino acids. The trim removed 6 bases at V and 3 bases at J, leaving 8 bases unmatched. CDR3 nucleotide sequence: TGTGCCAGCAGCCGCCGGGCTAGCGGGAGCTACGAGCAGTACTTC. This gives the protein CASSRRASGSYEQYF.

The sample holds one count of this clone. This chain joins TRBV11-2 and TRBJ2-1; TRBD2 matches at 12 bases. The CDR3 length is 16 residues. Germline V CDR1 and CDR2: SGHAT, FQNNGV. The ends lost 5 bases at V and 9 bases at J; junction bases unmatched: 11. CDR3 sequence (DNA): TGTGCCAGCAGCGACCCCAGACTAGCGGGAGTAGGTGAGCAGTTCTTC. As protein: CASSDPRLAGVGEQFF.

The gene calls are TRBV2 and TRBJ2-3; D might be TRBD2 (6 bases). Germline V gene sequence: CDR1 SNHLY, CDR2 FYNNEI. The CDR3 covers 13 residues. Between the trimmed V and J ends, which lost 6 bases and 3 bases, there was a span of 10 bases. The CDR3 sequence is CASRRETTDTQYF. DNA for the CDR3: TGTGCCAGCAGACGGGAGACAACAGATACGCAGTATTTT.

This rearrangement joins TRBV4-2 to TRBJ1-4, with D maybe TRBD1 (6 bases). Germline V gene data show CDR1 as LGHNA and CDR2 as YNFKEQ. V was pared by 0 bases and J by 0 bases, with 8 bases between. The CDR3 loop spans 16 amino acids. Here the CDR3 reads CASSQENRATNEKLFF. CDR3 coding DNA: TGTGCCAGCAGCCAAGAAAACAGGGCAACTAATGAAAAACTGTTTTTT.

The chain recombines TRBV28 with TRBJ1-5, with D maybe TRBD1 (6 bases). V was trimmed by 6 bases and J by 1 base, leaving 10 bases between them. The germline V gene encodes CDR1 MDHEN and CDR2 SYDVKM. CDR3 length: 14 residues. This chain's CDR3 is CASRAQGSNQPQHF. The CDR3 region has the DNA TGTGCCAGCAGGGCTCAGGGGAGCAATCAGCCCCAGCATTTT.

This CDR3 reads CASSYGLVRAGNTIYF. For the CDR3, the DNA is TGTGCCAGCAGTTACGGTCTCGTGAGGGCTGGAAACACCATATATTTT. The chain couples TRBV6-2 or TRBV6-3 to TRBJ1-3; D not certain. CDR1 and CDR2 (germline): MNHEY, SVGEGT. Trimming left V 2 bases short and J 2 bases short, with 13 bases between. CDR3 length equals 16 residues.

CDR3 protein: CASSPGAGGPSYEQYF. The CDR3 DNA reads TGCGCCAGCAGCCCTGGGGCGGGAGGGCCGTCCTACGAGCAGTACTTC. The chain combines TRBV5-1 with TRBJ2-7; 9 bases fit TRBD2. The germline gives CDR1 SGHRS, CDR2 YFSETQ. The CDR3 covers 16 residues. With 4 bases clipped from V and 1 base from J, the junction kept 9 bases outside the gene matches.

This sequence joins TRBV18 and TRBJ1-5, with 7 nucleotides matching TRBD1. Germline V CDR1 and CDR2: KGHSH, LQKENI. V dropped 0 bases and J dropped 2; count of bases not matched to a gene: 1. The CDR3 extends over 15 amino acids. Here the CDR3 reads CASSPPGTGNQPQHF. The CDR3 coding sequence is TGTGCCAGCTCACCACCCGGGACAGGCAATCAGCCCCAGCATTTT. The full variable domain, with the rest looked up from reference TRBV18 and TRBJ1-5, is NAGVMQNPRHLVRRRGQEARLRCSPMKGHSHVYWYRQLPEEGLKFMVYLQKENIIDESGMPKERFSAEFPKEGPSILRIQQVVRGDSAAYFCASSPPGTGNQPQHFGDGTRLSIL.

V is TRBV9 and J is TRBJ1-3; 8 bases line up with TRBD1. There are 16 residues in the CDR3. With 4 bases clipped from V and 0 bases from J, the junction kept 6 bases outside the gene matches. Germline assignment: CDR1 SGDLS and CDR2 YYNGEE. CDR3 sequence reads: CASSPGQDYSGNTIYF. CDR3 coding DNA: TGTGCCAGCAGCCCGGGACAGGATTACTCTGGAAACACCATATATTTT.

Concerning this clone: One junction end does not reproduce the germline sequence, and a read error may be involved. This chain joins TRBV28 and TRBJ2-1; TRBD2 aligns across 10 bases. Germline V lookup: CDR1 MDHEN, CDR2 SYDVKM. The CDR3 has 16 amino acids. CDR3 sequence: CASSSSSGSSHNEQFF. The CDR3 region has the DNA TGTGCCAGCAGTTCATCTAGCGGGAGCTCCCACAATGAGCAGTTCTTC. The whole variable domain, remainder taken from reference TRBV28 and TRBJ2-1, is DVKVTQSSRYLVKRTGEKVFLECVQDMDHENMFWYRQDPGLGLRLIYFSYDVKMKEKGDIPEGYSVSREKKERFSLILESASTNQTSMYLCASSSSSGSSHNEQFFGPGTRLTVL.

The rearrangement uses TRBV24-1 and TRBJ2-3, with 10 nucleotides matching TRBD2. The V gene's germline CDR1 is KGHDR and CDR2 SFDVKD. Germline trimming cut 5 bases from V and 1 base from J; bases unmatched to any gene: 5. The CDR3 covers 16 residues. The CDR3 loop reads CATSAASGRGTDTQYF. The CDR3 DNA is TGTGCCACCAGTGCAGCTAGCGGGAGAGGCACAGATACGCAGTATTTT.

Remarks on this clone: At one of its ends the junction is not consistent with the germline gene, which may arise from a read error. V gene TRBV7-9 combines with J gene TRBJ2-1; no clear D. The germline gives CDR1 SEHNR, CDR2 FQNEAQ (reference sequence). CDR3 length equals 14 residues. DNA for the CDR3: TGTGCCAGCAGCTTATCGACTTCCTTCAATGAGCAGTTCTTC. This codes for CASSLSTSFNEQFF.

In this sample, this clone turned up a few times. The chain carries TRBV28 and TRBJ1-5; D possibly corresponds to TRBD1 (5 bases). CDR1 and CDR2 (germline): MDHEN, SYDVKM. V lost 4 bases, J lost 4 bases, and 14 bases lay in between. The CDR3 is made up of 15 amino acids. CDR3 DNA sequence: TGTGCCAGCAGTTCCCTGGGGGGGATTAATCAGCCCCAGCATTTT. Its protein is CASSSLGGINQPQHF.

The CDR3 here is CASRGTSGSSYEQYF. CDR3 DNA sequence: TGTGCCAGCAGGGGGACTAGCGGGAGTTCCTACGAGCAGTACTTC. V is TRBV27 and J is TRBJ2-7; 14 bases agree with TRBD2. Trimming took 6 bases from V and 1 from J; bases not matched to a gene: 2. The CDR3 totals 15 residues. The germline gives CDR1 MNHEY, CDR2 SMNVEV (reference sequence).